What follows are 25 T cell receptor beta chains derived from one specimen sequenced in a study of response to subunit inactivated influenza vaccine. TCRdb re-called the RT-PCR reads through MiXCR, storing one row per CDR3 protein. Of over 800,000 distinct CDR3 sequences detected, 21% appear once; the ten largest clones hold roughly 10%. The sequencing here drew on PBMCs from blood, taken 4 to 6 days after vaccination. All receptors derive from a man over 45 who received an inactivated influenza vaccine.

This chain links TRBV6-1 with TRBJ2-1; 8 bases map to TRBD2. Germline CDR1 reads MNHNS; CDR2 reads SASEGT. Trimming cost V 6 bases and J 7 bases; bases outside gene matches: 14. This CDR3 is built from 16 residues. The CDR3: CASREIAGTLGNEQFF. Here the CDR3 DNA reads TGTGCCAGCAGGGAAATAGCGGGAACACTAGGGAATGAGCAGTTCTTC.

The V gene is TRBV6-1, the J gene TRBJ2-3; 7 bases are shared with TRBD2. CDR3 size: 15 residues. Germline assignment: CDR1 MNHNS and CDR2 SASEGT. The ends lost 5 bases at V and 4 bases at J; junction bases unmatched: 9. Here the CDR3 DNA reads TGTGCCAGCAGTCCGAGGGAGGGGCGGGCAGATACGCAGTATTTT. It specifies CASSPREGRADTQYF.

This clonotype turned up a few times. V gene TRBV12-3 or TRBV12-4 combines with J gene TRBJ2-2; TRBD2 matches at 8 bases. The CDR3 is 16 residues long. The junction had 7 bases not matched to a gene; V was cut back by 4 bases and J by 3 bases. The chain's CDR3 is CASSSQRGGYTGELFF. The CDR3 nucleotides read TGTGCCAGCAGTTCCCAACGGGGGGGATACACCGGGGAGCTGTTTTTT.

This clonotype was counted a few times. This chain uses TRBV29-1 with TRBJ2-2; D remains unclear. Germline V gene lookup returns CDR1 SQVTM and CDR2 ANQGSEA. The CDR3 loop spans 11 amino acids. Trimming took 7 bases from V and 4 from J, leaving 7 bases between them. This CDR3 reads CSAALTGELFF. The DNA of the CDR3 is TGCAGCGCCGCACTCACCGGGGAGCTGTTTTTT.

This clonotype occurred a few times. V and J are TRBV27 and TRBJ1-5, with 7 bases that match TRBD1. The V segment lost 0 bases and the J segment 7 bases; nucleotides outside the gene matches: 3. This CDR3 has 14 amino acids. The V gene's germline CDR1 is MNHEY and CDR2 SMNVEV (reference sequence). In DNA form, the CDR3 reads TGTGCCAGCAGTTTATCGCCGGGACAGCAGCCCCAGCATTTT. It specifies CASSLSPGQQPQHF.

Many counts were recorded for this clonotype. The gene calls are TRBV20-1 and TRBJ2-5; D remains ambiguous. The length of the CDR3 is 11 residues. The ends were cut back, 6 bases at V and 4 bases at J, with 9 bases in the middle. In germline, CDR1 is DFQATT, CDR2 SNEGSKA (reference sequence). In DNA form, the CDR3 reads TGCAGTGCCCTGCGCGGAGAGACCCAGTACTTC. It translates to CSALRGETQYF.

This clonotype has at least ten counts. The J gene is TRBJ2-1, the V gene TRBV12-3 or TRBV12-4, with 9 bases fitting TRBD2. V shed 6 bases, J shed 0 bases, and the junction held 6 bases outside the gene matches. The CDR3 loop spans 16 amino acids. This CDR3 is CASSFPRGGSYNEQFF. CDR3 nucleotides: TGTGCCAGCAGCTTTCCGCGGGGGGGCTCCTACAATGAGCAGTTCTTC.

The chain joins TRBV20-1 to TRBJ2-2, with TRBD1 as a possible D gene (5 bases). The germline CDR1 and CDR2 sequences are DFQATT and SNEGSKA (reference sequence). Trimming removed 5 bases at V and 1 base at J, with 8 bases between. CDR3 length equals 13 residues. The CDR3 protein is CSASQGNTGELFF. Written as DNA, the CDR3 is TGCAGTGCTTCCCAGGGGAACACCGGGGAGCTGTTTTTT.

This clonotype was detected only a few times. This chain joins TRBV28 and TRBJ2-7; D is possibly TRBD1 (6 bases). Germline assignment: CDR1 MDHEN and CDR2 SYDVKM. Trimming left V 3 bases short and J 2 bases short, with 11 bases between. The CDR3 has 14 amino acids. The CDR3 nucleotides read TGTGCCAGCAGTTTTGGCAGGGGAGCCTACGAGCAGTACTTC. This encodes CASSFGRGAYEQYF.

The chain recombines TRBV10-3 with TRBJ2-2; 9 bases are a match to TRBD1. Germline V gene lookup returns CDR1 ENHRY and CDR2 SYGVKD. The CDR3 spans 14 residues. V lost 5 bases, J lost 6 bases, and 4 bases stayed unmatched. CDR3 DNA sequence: TGTGCCATCAGTTTGACAGGGGGATCCGGGGAGCTGTTTTTT. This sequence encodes CAISLTGGSGELFF.

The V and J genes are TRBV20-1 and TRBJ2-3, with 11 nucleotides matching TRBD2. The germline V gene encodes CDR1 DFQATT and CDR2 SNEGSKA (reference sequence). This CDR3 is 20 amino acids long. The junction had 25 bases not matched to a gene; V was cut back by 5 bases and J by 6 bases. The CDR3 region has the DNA TGCAGTGCTCGACCCCCTGGGTCTAGCGGGGGGCACCCGCTTAGGGATACGCAGTATTTT. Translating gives CSARPPGSSGGHPLRDTQYF.

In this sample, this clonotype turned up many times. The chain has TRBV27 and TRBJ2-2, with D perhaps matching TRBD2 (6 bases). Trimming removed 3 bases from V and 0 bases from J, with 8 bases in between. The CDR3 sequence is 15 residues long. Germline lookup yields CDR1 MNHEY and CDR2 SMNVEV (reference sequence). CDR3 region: CASSLRRANTGELFF. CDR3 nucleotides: TGTGCCAGCAGTTTGAGGAGGGCGAACACCGGGGAGCTGTTTTTT.

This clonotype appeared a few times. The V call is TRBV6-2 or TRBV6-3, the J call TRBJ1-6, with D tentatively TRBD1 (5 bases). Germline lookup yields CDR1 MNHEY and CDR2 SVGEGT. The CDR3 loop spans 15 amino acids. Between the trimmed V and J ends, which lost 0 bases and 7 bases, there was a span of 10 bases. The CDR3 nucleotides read TGTGCCAGCAGTTACTCGGGGACGGTGAATTCACCCCTCCACTTT. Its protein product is CASSYSGTVNSPLHF.

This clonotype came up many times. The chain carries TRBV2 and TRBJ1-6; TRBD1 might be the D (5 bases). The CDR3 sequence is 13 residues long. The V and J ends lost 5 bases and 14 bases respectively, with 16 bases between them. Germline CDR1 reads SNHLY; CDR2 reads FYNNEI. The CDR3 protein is CASSSPPGHTLHF. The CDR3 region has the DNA TGTGCCAGCAGTTCCCCTCCGGGGCATACCCTCCACTTT.

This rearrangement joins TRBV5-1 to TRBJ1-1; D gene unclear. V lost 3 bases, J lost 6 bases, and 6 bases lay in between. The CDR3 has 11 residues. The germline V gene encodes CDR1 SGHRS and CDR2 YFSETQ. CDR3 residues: CASSSRSEAFF. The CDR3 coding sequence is TGCGCCAGCAGCTCGAGGTCTGAAGCTTTCTTT.

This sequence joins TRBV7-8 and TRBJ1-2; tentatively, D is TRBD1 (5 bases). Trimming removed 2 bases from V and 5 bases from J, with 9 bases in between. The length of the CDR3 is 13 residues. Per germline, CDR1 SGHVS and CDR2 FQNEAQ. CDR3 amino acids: CASSLMTDYGYTF. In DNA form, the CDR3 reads TGTGCCAGCAGCTTAATGACAGATTATGGCTACACCTTC.

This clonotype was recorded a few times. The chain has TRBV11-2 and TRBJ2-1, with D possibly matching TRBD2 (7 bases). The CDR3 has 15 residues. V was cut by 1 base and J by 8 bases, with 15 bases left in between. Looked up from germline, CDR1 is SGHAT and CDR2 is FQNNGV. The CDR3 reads CASSLGRGGTYEQFF. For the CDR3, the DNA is TGTGCCAGCAGCTTAGGGAGGGGGGGCACCTATGAGCAGTTCTTC.

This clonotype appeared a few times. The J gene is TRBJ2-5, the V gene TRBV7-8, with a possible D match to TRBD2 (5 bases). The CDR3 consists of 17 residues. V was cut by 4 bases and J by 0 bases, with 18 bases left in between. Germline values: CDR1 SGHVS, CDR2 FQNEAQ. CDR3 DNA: TGTGCCAGCAGCTCCCCCCGAAGCGGAGTGTACCAAGAGACCCAGTACTTC. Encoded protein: CASSSPRSGVYQETQYF.

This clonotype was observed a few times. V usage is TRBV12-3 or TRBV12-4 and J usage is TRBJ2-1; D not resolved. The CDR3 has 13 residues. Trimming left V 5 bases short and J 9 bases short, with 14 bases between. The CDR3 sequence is CASSPTRAGEQFF. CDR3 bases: TGTGCCAGCAGTCCCACCCGGGCCGGTGAGCAGTTCTTC.

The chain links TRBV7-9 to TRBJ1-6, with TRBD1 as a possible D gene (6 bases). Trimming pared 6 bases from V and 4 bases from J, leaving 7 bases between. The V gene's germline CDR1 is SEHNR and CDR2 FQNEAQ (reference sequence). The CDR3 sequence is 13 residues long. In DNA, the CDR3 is TGTGCCAGCAGAGGACAGTATAATTCACCCCTCCACTTT. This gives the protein CASRGQYNSPLHF.

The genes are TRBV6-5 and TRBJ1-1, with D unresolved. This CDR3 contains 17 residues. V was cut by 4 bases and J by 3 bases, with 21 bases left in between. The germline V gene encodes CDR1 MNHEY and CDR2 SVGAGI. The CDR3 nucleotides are TGTGCCAGCAGTTTCGAAGGACTCCCCAAGGTGGACACTGAAGCTTTCTTT. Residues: CASSFEGLPKVDTEAFF.

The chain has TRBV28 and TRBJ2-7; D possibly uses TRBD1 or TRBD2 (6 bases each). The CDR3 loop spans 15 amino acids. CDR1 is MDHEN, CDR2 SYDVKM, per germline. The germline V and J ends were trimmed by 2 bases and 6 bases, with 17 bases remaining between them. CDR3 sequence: CASSLRGDGASEQYF. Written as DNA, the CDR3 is TGTGCCAGCAGTTTAAGGGGGGATGGGGCATCCGAGCAGTACTTC. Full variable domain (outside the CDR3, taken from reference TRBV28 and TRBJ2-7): DVKVTQSSRYLVKRTGEKVFLECVQDMDHENMFWYRQDPGLGLRLIYFSYDVKMKEKGDIPEGYSVSREKKERFSLILESASTNQTSMYLCASSLRGDGASEQYFGPGTRLTVT.

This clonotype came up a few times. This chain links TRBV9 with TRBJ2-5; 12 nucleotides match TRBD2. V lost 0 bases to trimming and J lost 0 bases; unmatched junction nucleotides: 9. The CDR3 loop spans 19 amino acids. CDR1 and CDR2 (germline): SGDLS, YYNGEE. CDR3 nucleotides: TGTGCCAGCAGCGTAGGTAGGGGACTAGCGGGCCTGTACCAAGAGACCCAGTACTTC. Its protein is CASSVGRGLAGLYQETQYF. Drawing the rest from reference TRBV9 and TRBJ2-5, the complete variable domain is DSGVTQTPKHLITATGQRVTLRCSPRSGDLSVYWYQQSLDQGLQFLIQYYNGEERAKGNILERFSAQQFPDLHSELNLSSLELGDSALYFCASSVGRGLAGLYQETQYFGPGTRLLVL.

CDR3 nucleotide sequence: TGTGCCAGCTCACCACAGTATGCCTACGAGCAGTACTTC. Translation gives CASSPQYAYEQYF. J is TRBJ2-7 and V is TRBV18, with unresolved D. The germline V and J ends were trimmed by 1 base and 2 bases, with 6 bases remaining between them. CDR1 is KGHSH, CDR2 LQKENI, per germline. The CDR3 is made up of 13 amino acids.

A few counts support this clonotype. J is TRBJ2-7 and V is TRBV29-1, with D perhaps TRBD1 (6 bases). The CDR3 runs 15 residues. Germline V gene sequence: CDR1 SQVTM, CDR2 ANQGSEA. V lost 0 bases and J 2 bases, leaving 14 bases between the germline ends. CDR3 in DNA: TGCAGCGTTGAAGATCATGGGCAGGGGACCTACGAGCAGTACTTC. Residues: CSVEDHGQGTYEQYF.